One sample yielded the 15 T cell receptor beta chains listed below, sequenced in a study of blood T cell repertoires in COVID-19. This table comes from immunoSEQ multiplex PCR, and its TCRdb copy is limited to in-frame clones, with some not included. Of approximately 90,000 clones in the sample, about 83% were seen once. Sample: peripheral blood. Source of these receptors: a man aged 70-80 years with COVID-19, enrolled during active disease.

The V and J genes are TRBV18 and TRBJ1-2; 8 nucleotides agree with TRBD1. The CDR3 extends over 16 amino acids. CDR1 KGHSH and CDR2 LQKENI come from the germline V gene. Germline trimming cut 3 bases from V and 4 bases from J; bases unmatched to any gene: 10. DNA of the CDR3: TGTGCCAGCTCACCCCGCGAACAGGGGGAGAGCTATGGCTACACCTTC. Its translation is CASSPREQGESYGYTF.

The chain links TRBV4-2 to TRBJ2-4; D unresolved. CDR3 length: 15 residues. The ends were cut back, 3 bases at V and 3 bases at J, with 12 bases in the middle. Per germline, CDR1 LGHNA and CDR2 YNFKEQ. The CDR3 spells CASSQALRGKNIQYF. Here the CDR3 DNA reads TGTGCCAGCAGCCAGGCCCTGCGCGGCAAAAACATTCAGTACTTC.

V gene TRBV11-3 combines with J gene TRBJ2-1; 8 bases are a match to TRBD2. V trimming: 5 bases; J trimming: 1 base; junction bases outside the gene matches: 7. This CDR3 contains 16 residues. Looked up from germline, CDR1 is SGHNT and CDR2 is YENEEA. The CDR3 region has the DNA TGTGCCAGCAGCCCCCCGGGGGGGAGGTCCTACAATGAGCAGTTCTTC. Translation gives CASSPPGGRSYNEQFF.

CDR3: CASSPGQGWNYGYTF. CDR3 sequence (DNA): TGTGCCAGCAGTCCTGGACAGGGATGGAACTATGGCTACACCTTC. This rearrangement joins TRBV6-5 to TRBJ1-2; TRBD1 matches at 8 bases. V gave up 5 bases and J gave up 2 bases; unmatched junction bases: 7. The V gene's germline CDR1 is MNHEY and CDR2 SVGAGI. This CDR3 is 15 amino acids long.

The chain has TRBV30 and TRBJ2-1; 10 nucleotides match TRBD2. There are 15 residues in the CDR3. Unmatched junction bases numbered 12, after V lost 5 bases and J lost 8 bases. The germline V gene has CDR1 GTSNPN and CDR2 SVGIG (reference sequence). This chain's CDR3 is CAWSLGLAGDYEQFF. The CDR3 coding sequence is TGTGCCTGGTCACTGGGGCTAGCGGGAGACTATGAGCAGTTCTTC.

J is TRBJ2-5 and V is TRBV6-6; possibly TRBD2 for D (5 bases). V lost 2 bases, J lost 5 bases, and 9 bases lay in between. Germline-derived CDR1 and CDR2 are MNHNY and SVGAGI (reference sequence). The CDR3 totals 13 residues. The CDR3 is CASSYVGEETQYF. CDR3 DNA: TGTGCCAGCAGTTACGTGGGAGAGGAGACCCAGTACTTC.

The V gene is TRBV6-5, the J gene TRBJ2-3, with D possibly being TRBD2 (6 bases). V was trimmed by 0 bases and J by 8 bases, leaving 12 bases between them. The CDR3 has 14 amino acids. The germline CDR1 and CDR2 sequences are MNHEY and SVGAGI. This chain's CDR3 is CASSYSFRDFTQYF. Written as DNA, the CDR3 is TGTGCCAGCAGTTACTCGTTTAGGGACTTTACGCAGTATTTT.

J is TRBJ2-5 and V is TRBV12-5, with 8 positions matching TRBD1. Unmatched junction bases numbered 12, after V lost 8 bases and J lost 7 bases. CDR3 length equals 14 residues. CDR1 and CDR2 from the germline V gene are LGHNT and FRNRAP. CDR3 region: CASSKGQGHGTQYF. CDR3 DNA: TGTGCTAGTAGCAAAGGACAGGGCCATGGGACCCAGTACTTC.

A single count supports this clone. The CDR3 region is CARSLCGESTDTQYF. CDR3 in DNA: TGTGCCAGAAGCTTGTGTGGGGAGAGCACAGATACGCAGTATTTT. The chain carries TRBV5-3 and TRBJ2-3, with D perhaps matching TRBD2 (5 bases). TRBV5-3 is an ORF for which the function is uncertain. The V end lost 1 base, the J end lost 0 bases, and 9 bases lay between the germline ends. The CDR3 length is 15 residues.

This clone was found once. The rearrangement uses TRBV30 and TRBJ2-7, with 9 bases that match TRBD1. V dropped 3 bases and J dropped 2; count of bases not matched to a gene: 8. Germline V gene data show CDR1 as GTSNPN and CDR2 as SVGIG (reference sequence). This CDR3 comprises 15 residues. The CDR3 loop is CAWRFRGQGPYEQYF. The CDR3 bases are TGTGCCTGGAGGTTCCGGGGACAGGGCCCCTACGAGCAGTACTTC.

The chain links TRBV19 to TRBJ2-5; TRBD1 matches 8 bases. This CDR3 has 16 residues. Looked up from germline, CDR1 is LNHDA and CDR2 is SQIVND (reference sequence). Trimming cost V 2 bases and J 7 bases; bases outside gene matches: 12. Here the CDR3 DNA reads TGTGCCAGTAGTATAAGGACAGGGCGTGACGTTGGGACCCAGTACTTC. Its protein is CASSIRTGRDVGTQYF.

The chain is built from TRBV2 and TRBJ2-2, with 11 positions matching TRBD1. The V and J ends lost 8 bases and 6 bases, in that order; junction bases with no gene match: 2. The germline CDR1 and CDR2 sequences are SNHLY and FYNNEI. The CDR3 consists of 13 residues. Here the CDR3 reads CASWGQGAGELFF. Here the CDR3 DNA reads TGTGCCAGCTGGGGACAGGGGGCCGGGGAGCTGTTTTTT.

This sequence joins TRBV4-2 and TRBJ2-3; 12 positions match TRBD2. V lost 2 bases to trimming and J lost 4 bases; unmatched junction nucleotides: 7. The length of the CDR3 is 17 residues. Looked up from germline, CDR1 is LGHNA and CDR2 is YNFKEQ. The CDR3 nucleotides are TGTGCCAGCAGCCAATGGGGACTAGCGGGTGGCGCAGATACGCAGTATTTT. It specifies CASSQWGLAGGADTQYF.

This chain joins TRBV5-4 and TRBJ1-1; the match to TRBD1 covers 8 bases. V gave up 3 bases and J gave up 7 bases; unmatched junction bases: 8. CDR1 is SGHNT and CDR2 is YYREEE in the germline V gene (reference sequence). The CDR3 covers 14 residues. This CDR3 reads CASSSGTGNREAFF. Here the CDR3 DNA reads TGTGCCAGCAGCTCCGGGACAGGTAATCGTGAAGCTTTCTTT. Full variable domain (rest looked up from reference TRBV5-4 and TRBJ1-1): ETGVTQSPTHLIKTRGQQVTLRCSSQSGHNTVSWYQQALGQGPQFIFQYYREEENGRGNFPPRFSGLQFPNYSSELNVNALELDDSALYLCASSSGTGNREAFFGQGTRLTVV.

This clone was observed a handful of times. The chain carries TRBV19 and TRBJ2-7; TRBD1 matches 8 bases. The J segment lost 0 bases and the V segment lost 3 bases, leaving 1 base of the junction unmatched. The CDR3 is 14 residues long. Per the germline V gene, CDR1 is LNHDA and CDR2 is SQIVND (reference sequence). The CDR3 nucleotides read TGTGCCAGTAGTATGACAGGGGACTCCTACGAGCAGTACTTC. Translation gives CASSMTGDSYEQYF.